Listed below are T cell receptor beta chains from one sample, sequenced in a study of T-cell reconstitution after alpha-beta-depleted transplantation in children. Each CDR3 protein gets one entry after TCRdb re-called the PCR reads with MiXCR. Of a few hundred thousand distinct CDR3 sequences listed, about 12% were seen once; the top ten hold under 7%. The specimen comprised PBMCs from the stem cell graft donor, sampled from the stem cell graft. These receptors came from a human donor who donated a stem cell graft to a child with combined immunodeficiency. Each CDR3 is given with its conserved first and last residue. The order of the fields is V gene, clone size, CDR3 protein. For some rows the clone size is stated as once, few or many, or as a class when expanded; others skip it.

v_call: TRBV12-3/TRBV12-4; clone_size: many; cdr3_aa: CASSQGLAGGTDTQYF
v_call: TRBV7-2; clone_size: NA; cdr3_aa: CASSLVGSGISYEQYF
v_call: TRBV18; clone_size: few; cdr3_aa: CASSPYPGGTGRDTEAFF
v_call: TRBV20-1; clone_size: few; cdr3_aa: CSAPGTAYNEQFF
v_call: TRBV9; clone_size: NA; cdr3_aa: CASSVGVGLAGALNIQYF
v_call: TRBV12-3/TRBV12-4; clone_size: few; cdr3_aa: CASSTGQGDEQYF
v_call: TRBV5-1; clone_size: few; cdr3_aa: CASSFGDRRGAEAFF
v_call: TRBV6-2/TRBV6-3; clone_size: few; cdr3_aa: CASSGPSASGGSYEQYF
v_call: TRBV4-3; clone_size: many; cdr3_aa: CASRKGASWFF
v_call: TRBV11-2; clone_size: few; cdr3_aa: CASSFRGWGEIGSYEQYF
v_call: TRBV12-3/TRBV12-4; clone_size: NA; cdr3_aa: CASSLGQGASNQPQHF
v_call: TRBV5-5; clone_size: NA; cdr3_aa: CASSRYEWQGNYGYTF
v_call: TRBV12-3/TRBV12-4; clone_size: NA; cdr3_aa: CASRGGVLGSGANVLTF
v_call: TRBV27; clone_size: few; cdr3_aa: CASSLFQGGGEQFF
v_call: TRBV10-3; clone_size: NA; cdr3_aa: CAISESSVSGNTIYF
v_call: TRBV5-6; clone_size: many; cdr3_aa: CASLGGDYEQYF
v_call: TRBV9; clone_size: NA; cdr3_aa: CASSVRTGSDGANVLTF
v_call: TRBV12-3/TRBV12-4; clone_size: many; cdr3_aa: CASSLDRPVVGKNIQYF
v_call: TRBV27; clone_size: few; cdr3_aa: CASSVDPDTQYF
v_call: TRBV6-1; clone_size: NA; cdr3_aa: CASQTGESSEQYF
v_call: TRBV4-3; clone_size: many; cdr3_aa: CASSQDWQGARNEQFF
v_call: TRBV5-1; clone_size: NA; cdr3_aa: CASSLEVRGDAGELFF
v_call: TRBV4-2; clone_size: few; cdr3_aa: CASSQEPNSETQYF
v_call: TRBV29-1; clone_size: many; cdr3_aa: CSVEVFYEQYF
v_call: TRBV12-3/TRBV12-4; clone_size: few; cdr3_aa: CASSIDLAAETQYF
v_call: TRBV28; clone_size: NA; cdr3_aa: CASSLSSSGVFEETQYF
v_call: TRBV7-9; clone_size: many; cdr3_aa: CASSGLNEKLFF
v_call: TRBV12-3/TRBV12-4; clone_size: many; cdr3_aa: CASSPMVRRRGTQYF
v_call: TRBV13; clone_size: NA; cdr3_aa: CASSPRQVYNEQFF
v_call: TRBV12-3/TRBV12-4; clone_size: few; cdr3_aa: CASSLLQGSNQPQHF
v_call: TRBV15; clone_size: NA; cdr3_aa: CATSRDLAGGHETQYF
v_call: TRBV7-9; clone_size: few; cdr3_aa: CASSFVRQGNYGYTF
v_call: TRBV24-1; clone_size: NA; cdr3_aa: CATSEPTSGTDTQYF
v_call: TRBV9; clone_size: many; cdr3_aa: CASSVEATNEQFF
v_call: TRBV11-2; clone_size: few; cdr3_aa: CASSLGPRGNTEAFF
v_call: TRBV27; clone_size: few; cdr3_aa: CASTSGAYNEQFF